The next 23 T cell receptor beta chains were all read from a single sample in a study of T cells after yellow fever vaccination. TCRdb processed the 5' RACE reads anew with MiXCR; each CDR3 protein has one entry. The sample has approximately 160,000 distinct CDR3 sequences; around 9% are singletons. The source material was CD8+ T cells sorted from PBMCs, sampled 45 days after the yellow fever booster vaccination. These receptors were obtained from a man younger than 35 who received the YFV17D yellow fever vaccine.

This clonotype appeared a few times. CDR3 in DNA: TGTGCCAGCAGCTTTGGAGCCGGGCGGAACAATGAGCAGTTCTTC. It yields the protein CASSFGAGRNNEQFF. V and J are TRBV7-3 and TRBJ2-1; D is unclear. V was shortened by 3 bases and J by 5 bases, with 14 bases between the two germline ends. In germline, CDR1 is SGHTA, CDR2 FQGTGA. The CDR3 extends over 15 amino acids.

The V and J genes are TRBV7-9 and TRBJ1-2; D might be TRBD1 (5 bases). The CDR3 totals 12 residues. Germline V gives CDR1 SEHNR, CDR2 FQNEAQ (reference sequence). V was cut by 8 bases and J by 6 bases, with 13 bases left in between. CDR3 coding DNA: TGTGCCAGCGAACCGGAGGACAATGGCTACACCTTC. Its protein product is CASEPEDNGYTF.

The sample holds a few counts of this clonotype. The V call is TRBV25-1, the J call TRBJ2-3; D gene uncertain. The CDR3 consists of 15 residues. The V gene lost 1 base and the J gene lost 2 bases, with 10 bases spanning the gap. Germline V gene data show CDR1 as MGHDK and CDR2 as SYGVNS. The CDR3 protein is CASSEWVRATDTQYF. The CDR3 DNA reads TGTGCCAGCAGTGAATGGGTCAGAGCCACAGATACGCAGTATTTT.

The genes are TRBV10-3 and TRBJ1-1, with D unclear. Germline V gene sequence: CDR1 ENHRY, CDR2 SYGVKD. CDR3 length: 14 amino acids. Trimming pared 9 bases from V and 6 bases from J, leaving 20 bases between. DNA for the CDR3: TGTGCCATGACCCATCGGGAAGGATCCCCTGAAGCTTTCTTT. It specifies CAMTHREGSPEAFF.

This rearrangement joins TRBV5-1 to TRBJ1-1; D is perhaps TRBD1 (5 bases). The germline V gene encodes CDR1 SGHRS and CDR2 YFSETQ. The CDR3 sequence is 13 residues long. Trimming stripped 0 bases from V and 5 bases from J, with 8 bases between. Here the CDR3 DNA reads TGCGCCAGCAGCTTGGCGACAGCGACTGAAGCTTTCTTT. It codes for CASSLATATEAFF.

This clonotype was counted many times. The gene calls are TRBV5-5 and TRBJ2-5; D is uncertain. V lost 3 bases to trimming and J lost 0 bases, with 15 bases between them. Germline CDR1 and CDR2: SGHKS and YYEKEE (reference sequence). The CDR3 is 16 amino acids. The CDR3 spells CASSYYSGSYQETQYF. In DNA form, the CDR3 reads TGTGCCAGCAGCTACTACAGTGGCTCGTACCAAGAGACCCAGTACTTC.

This clonotype appeared a few times. This chain joins TRBV5-4 and TRBJ1-1; the D gene is possibly TRBD1 (5 bases). The CDR3 extends over 13 amino acids. CDR1 SGHNT and CDR2 YYREEE come from the germline V gene (reference sequence). The V end was cut by 5 bases, the J end by 4 bases, with 12 bases between. CDR3 sequence: CASRPNGGTEAFF. The CDR3 coding sequence is TGTGCCAGCAGACCCAATGGGGGCACTGAAGCTTTCTTT.

V gene TRBV29-1 combines with J gene TRBJ2-1, with TRBD2 identical over 12 bases. The CDR3 extends over 17 amino acids. Germline CDR1 reads SQVTM; CDR2 reads ANQGSEA. The J segment lost 3 bases and the V segment lost 4 bases, leaving 10 bases of the junction unmatched. The CDR3, as DNA: TGCAGCGTTGCGGCTAGCGGGGGGGCAGTTATCTACAATGAGCAGTTCTTC. Translated, it gives CSVAASGGAVIYNEQFF.

This clonotype has just a few counts. This rearrangement joins TRBV6-2 or TRBV6-3 to TRBJ2-7; a weak D match, TRBD2 (6 bases). CDR3 length: 13 residues. V lost 2 bases, J lost 5 bases, and 10 bases lay in between. Per the germline V gene, CDR1 is MNHEY and CDR2 is SVGEGT. The CDR3 sequence is CASSYLPGDEQYV. As DNA, the CDR3 is TGTGCCAGCAGTTACCTACCGGGGGACGAGCAGTACGTC.

In its sample, this clonotype was seen many times. V and J are TRBV4-2 and TRBJ2-1, with 7 nucleotides matching TRBD2. After removal of 4 bases from V and 9 bases from J, the junction contained 3 bases not matched to a gene. CDR1 LGHNA and CDR2 YNFKEQ come from the germline V gene. The CDR3 totals 12 residues. DNA of the CDR3: TGTGCCAGCAGCCCGGGAGGAGTTGAGCAGTTCTTC. Amino acids: CASSPGGVEQFF.

This chain links TRBV7-3 with TRBJ2-3; D may be TRBD2 (6 bases). Per the germline V gene, CDR1 is SGHTA and CDR2 is FQGTGA. This CDR3 is 17 amino acids long. V was shortened by 2 bases and J by 0 bases, with 15 bases between the two germline ends. The CDR3 DNA follows: TGTGCCAGCAGCTTATGGGGGGTCCCCCACAGCACAGATACGCAGTATTTT. The encoded protein is CASSLWGVPHSTDTQYF.

This chain joins TRBV6-6 and TRBJ2-5; D is unresolved. Trimming pared 1 base from V and 5 bases from J, leaving 11 bases between. Germline CDR1 is MNHNY and CDR2 is SVGAGI (reference sequence). CDR3 length equals 14 residues. The CDR3 sequence: CASSYLKTSETQYF. The CDR3 nucleotides are TGTGCCAGCAGTTACTTGAAGACTTCGGAGACCCAGTACTTC.

The chain joins TRBV7-9 to TRBJ1-1; D gene ambiguous. V was pared by 0 bases and J by 4 bases, with 12 bases between. The CDR3 consists of 15 residues. In germline, CDR1 is SEHNR, CDR2 FQNEAQ (reference sequence). CDR3 region: CASSLAVGRLTEAFF. The CDR3 DNA reads TGTGCCAGCAGCTTAGCCGTCGGGAGGCTCACTGAAGCTTTCTTT.

The rearrangement joins TRBV5-4 to TRBJ2-1; D possibly corresponds to TRBD2 (5 bases). Trimming pared 3 bases from V and 9 bases from J, leaving 10 bases between. The CDR3 consists of 12 residues. In germline, CDR1 is SGHNT, CDR2 YYREEE (reference sequence). This CDR3 is CASSSGWSEQFF. The DNA for the CDR3 is TGTGCCAGCAGCTCGGGATGGAGTGAGCAGTTCTTC.

This clonotype turned up a few times. This chain links TRBV27 with TRBJ2-2; no clear D. Trimming took off 8 bases at V and 4 bases at J, with 14 bases between the two ends. Per germline, CDR1 MNHEY and CDR2 SMNVEV (reference sequence). This CDR3 region has 14 residues. The DNA of the CDR3 is TGTGCCAGCCGAGATAGGAGATTCACCGGGGAGCTGTTTTTT. Protein sequence: CASRDRRFTGELFF.

This clonotype was seen a handful of times. The chain carries TRBV11-3 and TRBJ2-1; 11 nucleotides align to TRBD2. Germline assignment: CDR1 SGHNT and CDR2 YENEEA. This CDR3 is 16 amino acids long. With V trimmed by 5 bases and J by 5 bases, 8 bases remained unmatched. The CDR3 nucleotides read TGTGCCAGCAGCCCTACCGGGACTAGCGGAAACAATGAGCAGTTCTTC. This gives the protein CASSPTGTSGNNEQFF.

This clonotype was picked up many times. The gene calls are TRBV7-9 and TRBJ2-1, with D possibly matching TRBD2 (6 bases). The CDR3 is 15 amino acids. The ends were cut back, 2 bases at V and 5 bases at J, with 13 bases in the middle. CDR1 SEHNR and CDR2 FQNEAQ come from the germline V gene (reference sequence). CDR3 protein: CASSLYSGGHNEQFF. The DNA for the CDR3 is TGTGCCAGCAGCTTATATAGCGGCGGGCACAATGAGCAGTTCTTC.

The chain carries TRBV5-1 and TRBJ2-7, with D uncertain. Between the trimmed V and J ends, which lost 0 bases and 2 bases, there was a span of 9 bases. This CDR3 is built from 14 residues. From germline, CDR1 is SGHRS and CDR2 YFSETQ. Here the CDR3 DNA reads TGCGCCAGCAGCTTGGCCGCCAGCCCCTACGAGCAGTACTTC. It encodes CASSLAASPYEQYF.

This clonotype was recorded a few times. The chain couples TRBV3-1 to TRBJ1-1, with no clear D. V was trimmed by 2 bases and J by 7 bases, leaving 14 bases between them. CDR1 and CDR2 (germline): LGHDT, YNNKEL (reference sequence). This CDR3 is 14 amino acids long. The CDR3 coding sequence is TGTGCCAGCAGCCAACTGCTAACAGCTGTTGAAGCTTTCTTT. As protein: CASSQLLTAVEAFF. The entire variable domain, with the rest obtained from reference TRBV3-1 and TRBJ1-1, is as follows: DTAVSQTPKYLVTQMGNDKSIKCEQNLGHDTMYWYKQDSKKFLKIMFSYNNKELIINETVPNRFSPKSPDKAHLNLHINSLELGDSAVYFCASSQLLTAVEAFFGQGTRLTVV.

In this sample, this clonotype turned up a few times. The chain recombines TRBV19 with TRBJ1-5; TRBD1 is a possible D gene (5 bases). Trimming took 3 bases from V and 5 from J, leaving 5 bases between them. The CDR3 totals 12 residues. Germline V gene data show CDR1 as LNHDA and CDR2 as SQIVND (reference sequence). The CDR3 nucleotides are TGTGCCAGTAGTATGGGGGATCAGCCCCAGCATTTT. It translates to CASSMGDQPQHF.

This clonotype was found a few times. The rearrangement joins TRBV4-1 to TRBJ2-6; D may be TRBD2 (5 bases). Trimming took off 0 bases at V and 1 base at J, with 7 bases between the two ends. CDR1 MGHRA and CDR2 YSYEKL come from the germline V gene. The CDR3 consists of 16 residues. The chain's CDR3 is CASSQEGGSGANVLTF. DNA for the CDR3: TGCGCCAGCAGCCAAGAAGGAGGATCTGGGGCCAACGTCCTGACTTTC.

This clonotype was counted a few times. This chain connects TRBV7-6 to TRBJ1-1; D gene ambiguous. V was trimmed by 1 base and J by 8 bases, leaving 8 bases between them. The CDR3 length is 12 residues. Germline assignment: CDR1 SGHVS and CDR2 FNYEAQ. Written as DNA, the CDR3 is TGTGCCAGCAGCTTAGACGGAGCGGAAGCTTTCTTT. Translation: CASSLDGAEAFF.

This clonotype was found a few times. The genes are TRBV5-4 and TRBJ2-7; 8 bases are shared with TRBD1. V trimming: 1 base; J trimming: 3 bases; junction bases outside the gene matches: 3. The CDR3 extends over 14 amino acids. In germline, CDR1 is SGHNT, CDR2 YYREEE (reference sequence). This CDR3 reads CASSLTGGDYEQYF. CDR3 coding DNA: TGTGCCAGCAGCTTGACAGGGGGAGACTACGAGCAGTACTTC.